Shown below are 13 T cell receptor beta chains from a single sample sequenced in a study of T-cell memory formation after mild COVID-19. TCRdb re-called the 5' RACE reads through MiXCR, storing one row per CDR3 protein. The table records about 360,000 distinct CDR3 sequences, approximately 15% of them present only once. Sequences were obtained from PBMCs or a T cell subset sorted from them (not recorded which). The receptors were sampled from a man between 18 and 29 years old who had mild COVID-19 (a few samples of this study predate the infection). Cell type and time point are not known.

This clonotype has just a few counts. J is TRBJ1-2 and V is TRBV12-3 or TRBV12-4, with a weak D call TRBD1 (5 bases). The CDR3 contains 12 residues. V was pared by 6 bases and J by 14 bases, with 19 bases between. The CDR3 DNA reads as TGTGCCAGCAGGGGCTCGGGACCCGGGTGGACCTTC. It encodes CASRGSGPGWTF.

This clonotype was recorded many times. The chain combines TRBV7-2 with TRBJ2-7; D possibly corresponds to TRBD1 (6 bases). Germline V gene lookup returns CDR1 SGHTA and CDR2 FQGNSA. Trimming took off 8 bases at V and 1 base at J, with 12 bases between the two ends. The CDR3 is 13 amino acids. CDR3 loop: CASSAGVSYEQYF. The CDR3 bases are TGTGCCAGCTCGGCAGGGGTTTCCTACGAGCAGTACTTC.

In this sample, this clonotype turned up a few times. This chain uses TRBV6-6 with TRBJ2-7; no definite D call. The CDR3 length is 13 residues. CDR1 MNHNY and CDR2 SVGAGI come from the germline V gene (reference sequence). With 4 bases removed from V and 4 bases from J, the gap between germline ends came to 11 bases. The CDR3 region is CASSLDLEYEQYV. The CDR3, as DNA: TGTGCCAGCAGTTTGGATCTAGAGTACGAGCAGTACGTC.

The sample holds a few counts of this clonotype. The V and J genes are TRBV5-1 and TRBJ2-5, with 7 bases that match TRBD1. This CDR3 is built from 14 residues. The V gene's germline CDR1 is SGHRS and CDR2 YFSETQ. Germline trimming cut 4 bases from V and 2 bases from J; bases unmatched to any gene: 5. The CDR3 sequence: CASSIGQEQETQYF. In nucleotides, the CDR3 is TGCGCCAGCAGCATAGGACAGGAACAAGAGACCCAGTACTTC.

The rearrangement uses TRBV7-6 and TRBJ1-1; TRBD1 is a possible D gene (5 bases). The germline V gene encodes CDR1 SGHVS and CDR2 FNYEAQ. This CDR3 spans 14 amino acids. V was cut by 5 bases and J by 4 bases, with 14 bases left in between. CDR3 in DNA: TGTGCCAGCAGCCAACGTTGGGGGGGCACTGAAGCTTTCTTT. Its translation is CASSQRWGGTEAFF.

The chain uses TRBV12-3 or TRBV12-4 and TRBJ1-1; 7 nucleotides line up with TRBD1. V gave up 6 bases and J gave up 5 bases; unmatched junction bases: 9. The length of the CDR3 is 14 residues. The CDR3 protein is CASSTGTVGTEAFF. CDR3 in DNA: TGTGCCAGCAGCACCGGGACAGTGGGGACTGAAGCTTTCTTT.

The V call is TRBV18, the J call TRBJ1-2, with D perhaps matching TRBD1 (5 bases). CDR1 and CDR2 (germline): KGHSH, LQKENI. The CDR3 spans 14 residues. The ends were cut back, 2 bases at V and 4 bases at J, with 11 bases in the middle. The CDR3 DNA reads as TGTGCCAGCTCACCAGGGACTCAACCCTATGGCTACACCTTC. Its translation is CASSPGTQPYGYTF.

This clonotype occurred a few times. The chain uses TRBV6-5 and TRBJ1-5; 8 bases are a match to TRBD1. Germline assignment: CDR1 MNHEY and CDR2 SVGAGI. The length of the CDR3 is 14 residues. Trimming removed 4 bases from V and 7 bases from J; junction bases left unmatched: 6. For the CDR3, the DNA is TGTGCCAGCAGTTCTATACAGGGGGACCAGCCCCAGCATTTT. Translating gives CASSSIQGDQPQHF.

The V call is TRBV4-3, the J call TRBJ2-3; possible D gene TRBD1, 6 bases. The germline CDR1 and CDR2 sequences are LGHNA and YSLEER. This CDR3 contains 15 residues. V dropped 3 bases and J dropped 2 bases, with 12 bases sitting between them. CDR3 DNA sequence: TGCGCCAGCAGCCAGCGGTGGGGACACACAGATACGCAGTATTTT. It specifies CASSQRWGHTDTQYF.

This clonotype was detected a few times. This chain connects TRBV7-8 to TRBJ2-1; 11 bases fit TRBD1. The CDR3 spans 15 residues. V was clipped by 5 bases and J by 4 bases; unmatched bases: 4. The germline V gene has CDR1 SGHVS and CDR2 FQNEAQ. DNA for the CDR3: TGTGCCAGCAGCAAGGGACAGGGGGAATACAATGAGCAGTTCTTC. Protein product: CASSKGQGEYNEQFF.

The sample holds a few counts of this clonotype. CDR3 sequence reads: CASTLRGGYEQYF. The CDR3 DNA sequence: TGTGCCAGCACACTGCGGGGGGGCTACGAGCAGTACTTC. This chain uses TRBV3-1 with TRBJ2-7; 9 bases align to TRBD2. Trimming removed 7 bases from V and 3 bases from J; junction bases left unmatched: 4. CDR1 LGHDT and CDR2 YNNKEL come from the germline V gene (reference sequence). This CDR3 has 13 amino acids.

This clonotype has just a few counts. The J gene is TRBJ2-1, the V gene TRBV20-1, with 8 nucleotides matching TRBD2. The germline gives CDR1 DFQATT, CDR2 SNEGSKA (reference sequence). The CDR3 contains 14 residues. Losses at the gene ends were 7 bases for V and 4 bases for J; bases not matched to a gene: 9. CDR3 DNA: TGCAGTGTTTCAATAGCGGGGCTTTACAATGAGCAGTTCTTC. It translates to CSVSIAGLYNEQFF.

In its sample, this clonotype was seen many times. The chain uses TRBV6-5 and TRBJ2-1; 8 positions match TRBD1. Germline-derived CDR1 and CDR2 are MNHEY and SVGAGI. V shed 2 bases, J shed 7 bases, and the junction held 7 bases outside the gene matches. There are 15 residues in the CDR3. The CDR3 nucleotides are TGTGCCAGCAGTTACGCTTGGACAGGGACTAATGAGCAGTTCTTC. Its translation is CASSYAWTGTNEQFF.